The 24 T cell receptor beta chains in this list originate from one sample, sequenced in a study of technical replicates of blood from a few donors. TCRdb's copy holds only in-frame clones and misses some; the assay was immunoSEQ multiplex PCR. There are about 98,000 clones in the sample; 90% to 97% occur only once, and approximately 0.23% lies in the top ten. The sample was T cells isolated from PBMCs. Every receptor here comes from a human donor in good health.

The J gene is TRBJ2-7, the V gene TRBV4-1; no firm D call. Trimming pared 1 base from V and 2 bases from J, leaving 12 bases between. The CDR3 contains 15 residues. Germline V lookup: CDR1 MGHRA, CDR2 YSYEKL. The CDR3 is CASSQVSTAAYEQYF. The CDR3 DNA reads as TGCGCCAGCAGCCAAGTATCTACAGCCGCCTACGAGCAGTACTTC.

The V and J genes are TRBV7-9 and TRBJ1-1; 9 positions agree with TRBD1. This CDR3 contains 18 residues. The V and J ends lost 5 bases and 0 bases, in that order; junction bases with no gene match: 13. Looked up from germline, CDR1 is SEHNR and CDR2 is FQNEAQ (reference sequence). The CDR3: CASSTADRGRVMNTEAFF. CDR3 DNA: TGTGCCAGCAGCACCGCGGACAGGGGCAGGGTGATGAACACTGAAGCTTTCTTT.

This chain joins TRBV4-1 and TRBJ2-4; 8 positions match TRBD1. Germline V lookup: CDR1 MGHRA, CDR2 YSYEKL. The J segment lost 1 base and the V segment lost 4 bases, leaving 6 bases of the junction unmatched. The CDR3 has 16 amino acids. CDR3 sequence reads: CASSLAGGSAKNIQYF. The CDR3, as DNA: TGCGCCAGCAGCCTTGCAGGGGGCTCGGCCAAAAACATTCAGTACTTC.

V gene TRBV27 combines with J gene TRBJ1-1; 7 bases agree with TRBD1. J was trimmed by 8 bases and V by 6 bases; bases with no gene match: 15. The CDR3 length is 15 residues. CDR1 and CDR2 (germline): MNHEY, SMNVEV (reference sequence). CDR3 DNA sequence: TGTGCCAGCAGCCTTACCCCAGAGGGGGCGAGGGAAGCTTTCTTT. Protein: CASSLTPEGAREAFF.

V gene TRBV6-1 combines with J gene TRBJ1-2, with a weak D call TRBD1 (5 bases). Per germline, CDR1 MNHNS and CDR2 SASEGT. Between the trimmed V and J ends, which lost 6 bases and 7 bases, there was a span of 15 bases. The CDR3 consists of 13 residues. CDR3 in DNA: TGTGCCAGCAGGGAGGGGACGGCTGGTGGCTACACCTTC. This encodes CASREGTAGGYTF.

The genes are TRBV13 and TRBJ2-7; 8 nucleotides agree with TRBD1. Germline CDR1 is PRHDT and CDR2 is FYEKMQ (reference sequence). Trimming cost V 8 bases and J 4 bases; bases outside gene matches: 7. The CDR3 has 13 amino acids. The CDR3 bases are TGTGCCAGCCAAGCAGGGGGCGCGTACGAGCAGTACTTC. The encoded protein is CASQAGGAYEQYF.

This CDR3 is CASSERGYGTEAFF. The CDR3 DNA is TGTGCCAGCAGTGAAAGAGGGTACGGGACTGAAGCTTTCTTT. This chain links TRBV6-1 with TRBJ1-1, with D unresolved. CDR1 is MNHNS and CDR2 is SASEGT in the germline V gene. The CDR3 length is 14 residues. Trimming cost V 2 bases and J 5 bases, with 12 bases left between them.

The chain joins TRBV27 to TRBJ2-1; 8 nucleotides agree with TRBD2. The ends lost 3 bases at V and 7 bases at J; junction bases unmatched: 2. The CDR3 has 13 residues. The germline CDR1 and CDR2 sequences are MNHEY and SMNVEV (reference sequence). The CDR3 nucleotides are TGTGCCAGCAGTTTTCGGGGGGGGAATGAGCAGTTCTTC. It yields the protein CASSFRGGNEQFF.

V and J are TRBV19 and TRBJ1-2; D is possibly TRBD1 (5 bases). The CDR3 contains 15 residues. Germline assignment: CDR1 LNHDA and CDR2 SQIVND (reference sequence). Trimming cost V 5 bases and J 4 bases, with 17 bases left between them. CDR3 protein: CASSAHVTGVYGYTF. In DNA form, the CDR3 reads TGTGCCAGTAGTGCCCATGTAACAGGAGTCTATGGCTACACCTTC. Drawing the rest from reference TRBV19 and TRBJ1-2, the complete variable domain is DGGITQSPKYLFRKEGQNVTLSCEQNLNHDAMYWYRQDPGQGLRLIYYSQIVNDFQKGDIAEGYSVSREKKESFPLTVTSAQKNPTAFYLCASSAHVTGVYGYTFGSGTRLTVV.

J is TRBJ2-1 and V is TRBV14; 8 bases line up with TRBD2. Germline-derived CDR1 and CDR2 are SGHDN and FVKESK. Unmatched junction bases numbered 5, after V lost 1 base and J lost 3 bases. The CDR3 loop spans 16 amino acids. CDR3 nucleotides: TGTGCCAGCAGCCAAGGGGCCAGCGGGAGCTACAATGAGCAGTTCTTC. It specifies CASSQGASGSYNEQFF.

As to this clone: Compared with germline, one end of the junction differs, possibly owing to a read error. This chain joins TRBV19 and TRBJ2-3; 10 bases agree with TRBD2. The CDR3 length is 14 residues. In germline, CDR1 is LNHDA, CDR2 SQIVND (reference sequence). The CDR3 DNA sequence: TGTGCCAGCAGTACTAGCGGGGGCACAGATACGCAGTATTTT. Amino acids: CASSTSGGTDTQYF.

This rearrangement joins TRBV19 to TRBJ2-5, with 11 bases lining up with TRBD2. CDR1 and CDR2 (germline): LNHDA, SQIVND (reference sequence). The length of the CDR3 is 12 residues. V shed 8 bases and J 11 bases; nucleotides not matched to a gene: 7. The CDR3 nucleotides read TGTGCCAGTCAGTCTAGCGGGGGGATGCAGTACTTC. Translated: CASQSSGGMQYF.

The rearrangement links TRBV6-5 to TRBJ2-7; perhaps TRBD2 as D (6 bases). The CDR3 has 13 amino acids. Germline CDR1 and CDR2: MNHEY and SVGAGI. Trimming pared 6 bases from V and 4 bases from J, leaving 13 bases between. CDR3 loop: CASSLSGPYEQYF. In nucleotides, the CDR3 is TGTGCCAGCAGCCTTAGCGGACCATACGAGCAGTACTTC.

The V and J genes are TRBV5-1 and TRBJ2-6; 14 nucleotides agree with TRBD2. Germline V gene sequence: CDR1 SGHRS, CDR2 YFSETQ. Germline trimming cut 3 bases from V and 4 bases from J; bases unmatched to any gene: 6. The CDR3 extends over 18 amino acids. DNA for the CDR3: TGCGCCAGCAGCTGGGGACTAGCGGGGGCCCTGGGGGCCAACGTCCTGACTTTC. Its translation is CASSWGLAGALGANVLTF.

The V and J genes are TRBV5-4 and TRBJ1-1; 10 bases are shared with TRBD1. CDR1 is SGHNT, CDR2 YYREEE, per germline (reference sequence). CDR3 length: 16 residues. The V segment lost 2 bases and the J segment 4 bases; nucleotides outside the gene matches: 8. For the CDR3, the DNA is TGTGCCAGCAGCTTAGCAGGGACAGGGGATGGCACTGAAGCTTTCTTT. Protein product: CASSLAGTGDGTEAFF.

The chain recombines TRBV19 with TRBJ1-2; TRBD1 agrees at 11 bases. CDR3 length: 15 amino acids. The junction had 7 bases not matched to a gene; V was cut back by 6 bases and J by 4 bases. CDR1 is LNHDA and CDR2 is SQIVND in the germline V gene (reference sequence). CDR3: CASRFRDRGFYGYTF. The CDR3 DNA reads TGTGCCAGTAGGTTCCGGGACAGGGGGTTCTATGGCTACACCTTC.

The chain is built from TRBV15 and TRBJ2-1; possible D gene TRBD2, 7 bases. Germline-derived CDR1 and CDR2 are LNHNV and YYDKDF (reference sequence). Trimming shortened V by 0 bases and J by 5 bases, and 17 bases separated the two germline ends. The CDR3 is made up of 17 amino acids. The CDR3 nucleotides are TGTGCCACCAGCAGAGATCTGGGGAGGGGGGCAGACAATGAGCAGTTCTTC. This codes for CATSRDLGRGADNEQFF.

Worth noting for this clone: Relative to the germline gene, one junction end is altered; a read error may explain this. The chain has TRBV6-5 and TRBJ2-2; 9 nucleotides agree with TRBD1. There are 13 residues in the CDR3. Germline V lookup: CDR1 MNHEY, CDR2 SVGAGI. DNA for the CDR3: TGTGCCGGCAGGACAGGGGTAGCCGGGGAGCTGTTTTTT. This codes for CAGRTGVAGELFF.

This chain connects TRBV6-5 to TRBJ2-1; D may be TRBD1 (5 bases). Trimming removed 6 bases at V and 8 bases at J, with 11 bases between. This CDR3 comprises 12 residues. CDR1 and CDR2 (germline): MNHEY, SVGAGI. As DNA, the CDR3 is TGTGCCAGCAGACGGACAAGGGATGAGCAGTTCTTC. Its translation: CASRRTRDEQFF.

The gene calls are TRBV5-5 and TRBJ1-5; no definite D call. CDR1 is SGHKS and CDR2 is YYEKEE in the germline V gene (reference sequence). This CDR3 contains 14 residues. V was clipped by 0 bases and J by 4 bases, with 8 bases between them. DNA of the CDR3: TGTGCCAGCAGCTTGGTGGGGAGGAATCAGCCCCAGCATTTT. Translating it yields CASSLVGRNQPQHF.

V gene TRBV7-7 combines with J gene TRBJ2-1; 10 bases agree with TRBD2. The CDR3 length is 17 residues. Losses at the gene ends were 5 bases for V and 7 bases for J; bases not matched to a gene: 14. Germline-derived CDR1 and CDR2 are SSHAT and FNYEAQ (reference sequence). The DNA for the CDR3 is TGTGCCAGCAGCGCCTACGGTCTAGCGGGAGTAAAAAATGAGCAGTTCTTC. It codes for CASSAYGLAGVKNEQFF.

V usage is TRBV28 and J usage is TRBJ2-3; TRBD2 matches 10 bases. The CDR3 runs 14 residues. V dropped 6 bases and J dropped 1; count of bases not matched to a gene: 1. Per the germline V gene, CDR1 is MDHEN and CDR2 is SYDVKM. CDR3 in amino acids: CASSSGGGTDTQYF. The CDR3 nucleotides read TGTGCCAGCAGCAGCGGGGGGGGCACAGATACGCAGTATTTT.

The chain is built from TRBV9 and TRBJ2-3, with 8 bases lining up with TRBD2. The germline V gene has CDR1 SGDLS and CDR2 YYNGEE. The CDR3 runs to 19 residues. After removal of 4 bases from V and 0 bases from J, the junction contained 16 bases not matched to a gene. The CDR3 coding sequence is TGTGCCAGCAGCTTAGAGCGGGAGCACCTCCCCCTTAGCACAGATACGCAGTATTTT. This encodes CASSLEREHLPLSTDTQYF.

This clone has just one count. The chain joins TRBV2 to TRBJ2-3; D not resolved. There are 12 residues in the CDR3. Between the trimmed V and J ends, which lost 7 bases and 4 bases, there was a span of 9 bases. Germline V gene sequence: CDR1 SNHLY, CDR2 FYNNEI. The CDR3 reads CASTSPSDTQYF. DNA of the CDR3: TGTGCCAGCACCTCCCCCTCAGATACGCAGTATTTT.